This T cell receptor beta chain was retrieved from a study of shared clonotypes between healthy human individuals. The repertoire was sequenced with immunoSEQ multiplex PCR; TCRdb's copy has only in-frame clones and lacks some. The top ten hold approximately 0.35% of the sample, which has about 2.4 million clones, more than 85% seen once. The CDR3 is 11 residues long. Trimming shortened V by 4 bases and J by 10 bases, and 10 bases separated the two germline ends. Looked up from germline, CDR1 is MNHNS and CDR2 is SASEGT. Sequenced input: naive CD4+ T cells from PBMCs. As to subset: CD45RA+ positively selected. The chain carries TRBV6-1 and TRBJ1-2; D is ambiguous. The sequence was obtained from a man in his late teens or twenties in good health. Some clones in this sample may be carry-over from other donors' samples. The CDR3 here is CASSVTWDYTF. The DNA for the CDR3 is TGTGCCAGCAGTGTTACTTGGGACTACACCTTC.